The 15 T cell receptor beta chains below all came from one sample that was sequenced in a study of blood T cell repertoires in COVID-19. The data were produced by immunoSEQ multiplex PCR, yet TCRdb's version contains in-frame clones alone and is incomplete. Here the sample spans around 250,000 clones, about 83% being singletons. The sample taken for sequencing was peripheral blood. Receptor source: an elderly man with acute or convalescent COVID-19.

The CDR3 bases are TGTGCCAGCAGGACCGACAGGACCGAGAGGGGCTACACCTTC. This translates into CASRTDRTERGYTF. V is TRBV6-5 and J is TRBJ1-2, with D possibly being TRBD1 (6 bases). Trimming took 6 bases from V and 8 from J, leaving 19 bases between them. Germline V CDR1 and CDR2: MNHEY, SVGAGI. The length of the CDR3 is 14 residues.

This clone occurred once. The chain links TRBV4-2 to TRBJ1-1; maybe TRBD1 (6 bases). V shed 1 base and J shed 10 bases, with 16 bases lying between them. The germline CDR1 and CDR2 sequences are LGHNA and YNFKEQ. This CDR3 is built from 14 residues. The CDR3 DNA is TGTGCCAGCAGCCAAGTCTTGGGGGGGGCGGGAGCTTTCTTT. Protein sequence: CASSQVLGGAGAFF.

The genes are TRBV11-1 and TRBJ2-3; 13 bases map to TRBD2. The germline V gene has CDR1 SGHAT and CDR2 FQDESV (reference sequence). After removal of 5 bases from V and 3 bases from J, the junction contained 2 bases not matched to a gene. This CDR3 has 15 amino acids. The CDR3 DNA reads TGTGCCAGCAGCCCACTAGCGGGAGGGACAGATACGCAGTATTTT. This sequence encodes CASSPLAGGTDTQYF.

V gene TRBV12-3 or TRBV12-4 combines with J gene TRBJ2-3; no clear D gene. This CDR3 comprises 13 residues. V dropped 3 bases and J dropped 1 base, with 5 bases sitting between them. The CDR3 here is CASSLAGTDTQYF. The CDR3, as DNA: TGTGCCAGCAGTTTGGCTGGCACAGATACGCAGTATTTT.

The chain joins TRBV5-8 to TRBJ2-5; no firm D call. There are 15 residues in the CDR3. CDR1 and CDR2 from the germline V gene are SGHTS and YDEGEE. V lost 1 base, J lost 2 bases, and 12 bases lay in between. CDR3 in amino acids: CASSLNGVVQETQYF. DNA for the CDR3: TGTGCCAGCAGCTTGAACGGTGTAGTGCAAGAGACCCAGTACTTC.

J is TRBJ2-2 and V is TRBV5-1, with D unclear. The CDR3 loop spans 13 amino acids. Trimming stripped 2 bases from V and 4 bases from J, with 6 bases between. The germline V gene has CDR1 SGHRS and CDR2 YFSETQ. CDR3 sequence: CASSFEITGELFF. DNA of the CDR3: TGCGCCAGCAGCTTTGAGATCACCGGGGAGCTGTTTTTT.

V and J are TRBV3-1 (or the pseudogene TRBV3-2) and TRBJ1-3; possible D gene TRBD1, 6 bases. Germline lookup yields CDR1 LGHDT and CDR2 YNNKEL (reference sequence). This CDR3 contains 16 residues. The ends were cut back, 0 bases at V and 0 bases at J, with 9 bases in the middle. Written as DNA, the CDR3 is TGTGCCAGCAGCCAAGATGGGGGGGCCTCTGGAAACACCATATATTTT. Amino acid sequence: CASSQDGGASGNTIYF.

The chain uses TRBV3-1 (or the pseudogene TRBV3-2) and TRBJ2-1; 7 bases fit TRBD2. Unmatched junction bases numbered 13, after V lost 4 bases and J lost 7 bases. This CDR3 comprises 16 residues. Looked up from germline, CDR1 is LGHDT and CDR2 is YNNKEL (reference sequence). The CDR3, as DNA: TGTGCCAGCAGCCTCCGAACCCAGCGGGGAGGGAATGAGCAGTTCTTC. Translation gives CASSLRTQRGGNEQFF.

This sequence joins TRBV3-1 (or the pseudogene TRBV3-2) and TRBJ1-1, with TRBD1 matching 9 bases. The CDR3 loop spans 15 amino acids. The ends lost 4 bases at V and 6 bases at J; junction bases unmatched: 9. CDR1 LGHDT and CDR2 YNNKEL come from the germline V gene (reference sequence). Written as DNA, the CDR3 is TGTGCCAGCAGCCCCCCGACAGGGGGGAAAGCTGAAGCTTTCTTT. This gives the protein CASSPPTGGKAEAFF.

J is TRBJ1-1 and V is TRBV18; unclear D gene. Germline assignment: CDR1 KGHSH and CDR2 LQKENI. The length of the CDR3 is 14 residues. V lost 8 bases and J 2 bases, leaving 15 bases between the germline ends. The CDR3 reads CASASGPLNTEAFF. The DNA for the CDR3 is TGTGCCAGCGCATCTGGTCCACTTAACACTGAAGCTTTCTTT. The variable domain in full, completed from reference TRBV18 and TRBJ1-1, reads NAGVMQNPRHLVRRRGQEARLRCSPMKGHSHVYWYRQLPEEGLKFMVYLQKENIIDESGMPKERFSAEFPKEGPSILRIQQVVRGDSAAYFCASASGPLNTEAFFGQGTRLTVV.

This clone came up once. The chain joins TRBV2 to TRBJ1-3, with a possible D match to TRBD1 (6 bases). The CDR3 length is 14 residues. Trimming pared 4 bases from V and 8 bases from J, leaving 15 bases between. The germline V gene encodes CDR1 SNHLY and CDR2 FYNNEI. The CDR3, as DNA: TGTGCCAGCAGTGCCGCCAGGGGCCTGCACACCATATATTTT. This codes for CASSAARGLHTIYF. Complete variable domain (other parts from reference TRBV2 and TRBJ1-3): EPEVTQTPSHQVTQMGQEVILRCVPISNHLYFYWYRQILGQKVEFLVSFYNNEISEKSEIFDDQFSVERPDGSNFTLKIRSTKLEDSAMYFCASSAARGLHTIYFGEGSWLTVV.

Concerning this clone itself: Other nucleotide sequences from this sample produce the same CDR3. In DNA form, the CDR3 reads TGCGCCAGCAGTTTGACAGGGAGCTCCTACGAGCAGTACTTC. Protein: CASSLTGSSYEQYF. The gene calls are TRBV5-1 and TRBJ2-7, with 7 bases matching TRBD1. The CDR3 contains 14 residues. Germline values: CDR1 SGHRS, CDR2 YFSETQ. V was pared by 5 bases and J by 0 bases, with 5 bases of the junction left unmatched.

This chain joins TRBV7-9 and TRBJ2-2; 7 bases are a match to TRBD1. The J segment lost 0 bases and the V segment lost 5 bases, leaving 3 bases of the junction unmatched. Germline loops: CDR1 SEHNR, CDR2 FQNEAQ (reference sequence). CDR3 size: 15 residues. The CDR3 sequence is CASSLQGPNTGELFF. CDR3 nucleotide sequence: TGTGCCAGCAGCCTACAGGGGCCGAACACCGGGGAGCTGTTTTTT.

The J gene is TRBJ2-3, the V gene TRBV23-1, with D possibly matching TRBD1 (5 bases). TRBV23-1 falls under the ORF class, with uncertain function. V was shortened by 0 bases and J by 2 bases, with 15 bases between the two germline ends. The CDR3 totals 17 residues. CDR3 coding DNA: TGCGCCAGCAGTCAATCAGCTAACAGGCGGATCACAGATACGCAGTATTTT. Residues: CASSQSANRRITDTQYF.

The V and J genes are TRBV10-2 and TRBJ2-5; 8 nucleotides match TRBD1. J lost 1 base, V lost 6 bases, and 7 bases had no gene match. The CDR3 is 15 amino acids. CDR1 and CDR2 from the germline V gene are WSHSY and SAAADI. For the CDR3, the DNA is TGCGCCAGCAGGGCCCAGGGGGCAGCCCAAGAGACCCAGTACTTC. Translating it yields CASRAQGAAQETQYF.